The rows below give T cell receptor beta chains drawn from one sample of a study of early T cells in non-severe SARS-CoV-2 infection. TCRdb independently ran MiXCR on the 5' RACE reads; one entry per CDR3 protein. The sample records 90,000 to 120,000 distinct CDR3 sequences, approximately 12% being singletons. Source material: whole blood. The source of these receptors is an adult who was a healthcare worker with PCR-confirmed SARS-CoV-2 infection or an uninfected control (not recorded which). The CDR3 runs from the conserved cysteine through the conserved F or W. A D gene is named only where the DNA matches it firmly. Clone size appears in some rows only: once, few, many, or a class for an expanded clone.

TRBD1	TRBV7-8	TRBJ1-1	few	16	TGTGCCAGCAGCTTAAGGTCGGGACAGGGAGCGGGTGAAGCTTTCTTT	CASSLRSGQGAGEAFF
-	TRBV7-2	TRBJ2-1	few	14	TGTGCCAGCACGCGACGGGGCTCCTACAATGAGCAGTTCTTC	CASTRRGSYNEQFF
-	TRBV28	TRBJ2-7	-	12	TGTGCCAGCAGTTTCACAGCCTACGAGCAGTACTTC	CASSFTAYEQYF
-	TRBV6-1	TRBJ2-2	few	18	TGTGCCAGCAGGAGGACCCTGGGTAGCGGCGCGAACACCGGGGAGCTGTTTTTT	CASRRTLGSGANTGELFF
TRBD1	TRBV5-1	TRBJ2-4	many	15	TGCGCCAGCAGCGTCCAACTTGGACAGGGAAACATTCAGTACTTC	CASSVQLGQGNIQYF
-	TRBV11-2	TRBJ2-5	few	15	TGTGCCAGCAGCTTAACGGTGGGAGGTGTCCAGACCCAGTACTTC	CASSLTVGGVQTQYF
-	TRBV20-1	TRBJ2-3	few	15	TGCAGTGCTATAGGGGGGGTCAGCGGCACAGATACGCAGTATTTT	CSAIGGVSGTDTQYF
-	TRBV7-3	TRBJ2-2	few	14	TGTGCCAGCAGCTCGCGACCCGGCACCGGGGAGCTGTTTTTT	CASSSRPGTGELFF
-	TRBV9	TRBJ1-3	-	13	TGTGCCAGCAGCTCGCGAAGCGGAAACACCATATATTTT	CASSSRSGNTIYF
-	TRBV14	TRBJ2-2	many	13	TGTGCCAGCAGCCAAGCCATAGGCGGGGAGCTGTTTTTT	CASSQAIGGELFF
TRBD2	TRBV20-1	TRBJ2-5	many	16	TGCAGTGCTAGAGGGGGTAGCGGGAGGGCTAAGGAGACCCAGTACTTC	CSARGGSGRAKETQYF
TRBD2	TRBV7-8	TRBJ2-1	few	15	TGTGCCAGCAGCTTAGAAGCGGGAAGCATAAATGAGCAGTTCTTC	CASSLEAGSINEQFF
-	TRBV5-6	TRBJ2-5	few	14	TGTGCCAGCAGCTTGGTCCCAGCCCAAGAGACCCAGTACTTC	CASSLVPAQETQYF